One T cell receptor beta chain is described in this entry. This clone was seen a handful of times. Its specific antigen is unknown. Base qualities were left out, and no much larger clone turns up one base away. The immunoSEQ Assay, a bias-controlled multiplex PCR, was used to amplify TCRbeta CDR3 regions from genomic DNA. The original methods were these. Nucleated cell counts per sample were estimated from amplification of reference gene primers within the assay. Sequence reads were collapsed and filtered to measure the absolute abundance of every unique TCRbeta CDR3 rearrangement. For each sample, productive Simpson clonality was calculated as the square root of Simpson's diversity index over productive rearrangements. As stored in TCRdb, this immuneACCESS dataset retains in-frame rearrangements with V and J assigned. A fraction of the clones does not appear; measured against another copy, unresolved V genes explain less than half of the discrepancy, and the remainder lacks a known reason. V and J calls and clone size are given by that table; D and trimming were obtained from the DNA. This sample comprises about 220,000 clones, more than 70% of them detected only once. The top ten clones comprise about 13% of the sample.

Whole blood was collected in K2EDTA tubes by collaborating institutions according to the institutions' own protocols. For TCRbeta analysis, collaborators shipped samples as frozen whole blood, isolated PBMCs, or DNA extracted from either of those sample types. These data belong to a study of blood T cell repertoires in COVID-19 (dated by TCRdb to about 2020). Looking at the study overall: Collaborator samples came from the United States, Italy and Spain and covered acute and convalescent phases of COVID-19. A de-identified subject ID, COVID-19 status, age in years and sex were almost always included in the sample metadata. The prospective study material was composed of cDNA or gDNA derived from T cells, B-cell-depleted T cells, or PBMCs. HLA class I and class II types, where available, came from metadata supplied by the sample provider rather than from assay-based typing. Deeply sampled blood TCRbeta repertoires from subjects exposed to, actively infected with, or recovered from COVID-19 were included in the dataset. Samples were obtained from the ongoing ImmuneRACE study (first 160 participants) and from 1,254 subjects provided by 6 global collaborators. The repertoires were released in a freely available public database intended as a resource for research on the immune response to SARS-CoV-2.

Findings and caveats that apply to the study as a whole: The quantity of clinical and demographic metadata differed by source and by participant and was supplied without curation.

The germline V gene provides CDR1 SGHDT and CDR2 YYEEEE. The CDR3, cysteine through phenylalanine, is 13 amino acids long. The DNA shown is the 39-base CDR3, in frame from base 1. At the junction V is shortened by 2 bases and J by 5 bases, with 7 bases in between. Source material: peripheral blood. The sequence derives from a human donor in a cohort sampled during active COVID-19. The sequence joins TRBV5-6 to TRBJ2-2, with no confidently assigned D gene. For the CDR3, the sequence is CASSFELTGELFF. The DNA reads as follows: TGTGCCAGCAGCTTCGAGCTAACCGGGGAGCTGTTTTTT.